This T cell receptor beta chain was sequenced for a study of control samples from healthy donors and cancer patients. The method was immunoSEQ multiplex PCR; TCRdb's version includes in-frame clones alone and lacks a portion of them. The sample includes 110,000 or so clones, around four fifths of them seen just once. The CDR3 has 14 residues. CDR1 is GTSNPN, CDR2 SVGIG, per germline (reference sequence). Deletions cut 5 bases from V and 1 base from J, with 14 bases between. The chain uses TRBV30 and TRBJ1-1; D is ambiguous. The sequenced sample was blood. This clonotype originated in a woman aged 45-59 years in good health. CDR3 bases: TGTGCCTGGGGGCGGCAGACACCGAACACTGAAGCTTTCTTT. Amino acid sequence: CAWGRQTPNTEAFF.